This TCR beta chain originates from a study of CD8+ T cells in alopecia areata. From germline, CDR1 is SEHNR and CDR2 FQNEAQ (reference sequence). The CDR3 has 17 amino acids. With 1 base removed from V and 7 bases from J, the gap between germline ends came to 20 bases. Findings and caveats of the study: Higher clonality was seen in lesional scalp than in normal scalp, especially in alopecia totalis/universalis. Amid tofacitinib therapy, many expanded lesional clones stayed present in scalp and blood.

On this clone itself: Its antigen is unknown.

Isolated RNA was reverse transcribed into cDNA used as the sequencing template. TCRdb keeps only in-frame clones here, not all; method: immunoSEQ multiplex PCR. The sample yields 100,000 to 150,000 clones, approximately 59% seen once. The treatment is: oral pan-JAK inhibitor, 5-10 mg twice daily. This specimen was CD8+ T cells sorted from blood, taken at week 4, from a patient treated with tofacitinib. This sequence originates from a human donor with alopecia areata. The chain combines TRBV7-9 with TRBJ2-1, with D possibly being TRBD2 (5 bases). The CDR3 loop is CASSLVDGGTLGNEQFF. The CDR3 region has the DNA TGTGCCAGCAGCTTAGTAGACGGAGGAACTTTAGGGAATGAGCAGTTCTTC.